A selection of T cell receptor beta chains follows, all from one sample in a study of metastatic and nonmetastatic thyroid tumors. TCRdb reprocessed the PCR reads using MiXCR. The table includes more than 30,000 clones, about 21% detected once. Sequencing was carried out using blood. All receptors derive from a female donor with papillary thyroid cancer or a benign thyroid nodule (not recorded which). Some clones in this sample may be carry-over from other donors' samples. Both conserved end residues are part of each CDR3. The D gene is left open where the match is weak. The size of a clone is reported for some rows only, either as once, few or many, or as a class for expanded clones.

TRBD1 | TRBJ1-5 | . | TRBV6-1 | TGTGCCAGCAATCAACAGGGACAGGGGATTTTGAGGCAGCCCCAGCATTTT | CASNQQGQGILRQPQHF
. | TRBJ2-3 | once | TRBV20-1 | TGCAGTGCTACAGTCCCACTAGCTTTGACAGATACGCAGTATTTT | CSATVPLALTDTQYF
. | TRBJ2-7 | many | TRBV20-1 | TGCAGTGCTACGGACCGGTTAAGTACCTACGAGCAGTACTTC | CSATDRLSTYEQYF
. | TRBJ2-7 | . | TRBV20-1 | TGCAGTGCTAGGGCCGAGCCCCCCTACGAGCAGTACTTC | CSARAEPPYEQYF
. | TRBJ1-6 | many | TRBV11-2 | TGTGCCAGCAGGTCGGGGGTGTCACCCCTCCACTTT | CASRSGVSPLHF
TRBD1 | TRBJ1-5 | . | TRBV28 | TGTGCCAGCAGTCTACAAAGGTCGGGGGACAGGGTCAATCAGCCCCAGCATTTT | CASSLQRSGDRVNQPQHF
TRBD1 | TRBJ2-5 | many | TRBV5-1 | TGCGCCAGCAGCTACAGGGGCCAAGAGACCCAGTACTTC | CASSYRGQETQYF
. | TRBJ2-2 | many | TRBV7-2 | TGTGCCAGCAGGGGGGGCCCAAACACCGGGGAGCTGTTTTTT | CASRGGPNTGELFF
TRBD1 | TRBJ2-7 | few | TRBV6-2/TRBV6-3 | TGTGCCAGCAGTTACTCGGACAGGATCTCCTACGAGCAGTACTTC | CASSYSDRISYEQYF
TRBD1 | TRBJ1-2 | many | TRBV3-1 | TGTGCCAGCAGCCAACCAACAGGGGGCCATGGCTACACCTTC | CASSQPTGGHGYTF
. | TRBJ2-7 | . | TRBV28 | TGTGCCAGCAGTTTATTGGCTAGCATCTACGAGCAGTACTTC | CASSLLASIYEQYF
. | TRBJ1-5 | few | TRBV28 | TGTGCCAGCAGTTTATCCTCTGGGAAGACCCAGCATTTT | CASSLSSGKTQHF
TRBD1 | TRBJ2-6 | many | TRBV4-3 | TGCGCCAGCAGCCAAGTTACAGGGGTTTCTGGGGCCAACGTCCTGACTTTC | CASSQVTGVSGANVLTF
TRBD2 | TRBJ2-1 | many | TRBV24-1 | TGTGCCACCAAGACACTAGCGGGGGAACAGTTCTTC | CATKTLAGEQFF
TRBD1 | TRBJ2-5 | many | TRBV7-3 | TGTGCCAGCAGCCTCGGGACAGGGCCTGGGGAAGAGACCCAGTACTTC | CASSLGTGPGEETQYF
. | TRBJ2-6 | . | TRBV6-1 | TGTGCCAGTACTCAAAGCGTCTCTGGGGCCAACGTCCTGACTTTC | CASTQSVSGANVLTF
. | TRBJ1-1 | few | TRBV6-1 | TGTGCCAGCAGTGAAGGGGGTCACCTCAACACTGAAGCTTTCTTT | CASSEGGHLNTEAFF
. | TRBJ1-2 | . | TRBV5-1 | TGCGCCAGCAGCCCTCTATTACAGGGTGGTGGCTACACCTTC | CASSPLLQGGGYTF
. | TRBJ1-3 | many | TRBV7-6 | TGTGCCAGCAGCGCCGGAGCTGGAAACACCATATATTTT | CASSAGAGNTIYF
. | TRBJ2-7 | medium-sized | TRBV6-5 | TGTGCCAGCAGTTACCTCGGCGAGCAGTACTTC | CASSYLGEQYF
TRBD2 | TRBJ2-2 | few | TRBV6-4 | TGTGCCAGCAGGGGAGGGACGAACACCGGGGAGCTGTTTTTT | CASRGGTNTGELFF
. | TRBJ1-1 | . | TRBV5-1 | TGCGCCAGCAGCGGGGGGAGTCTGAACACTGAAGCTTTCTTT | CASSGGSLNTEAFF
TRBD1 | TRBJ2-7 | many | TRBV5-1 | TGCGCCAGCAGCTTGAAGACAGGGTCCTACGAGCAGTACTTC | CASSLKTGSYEQYF
. | TRBJ1-4 | many | TRBV3-1 | TGTGCCAGCAGCCCCTTGCGGGGTGAAAAACTGTTTTTT | CASSPLRGEKLFF
. | TRBJ2-5 | many | TRBV5-1 | TGCGCCAGCAGCTTGGGTTGGGCGGAGACCCAGTACTTC | CASSLGWAETQYF
TRBD2 | TRBJ2-7 | . | TRBV5-1 | TGCGCCAGCAGCCCGGGGACTAGCGGGAGTTCCGAGCAGTACTTC | CASSPGTSGSSEQYF
TRBD1 | TRBJ2-3 | medium-sized | TRBV6-1 | TGTGCCAGCAGGGGGGGACAGGGAACAGATACGCAGTATTTT | CASRGGQGTDTQYF
. | TRBJ2-2 | . | TRBV30 | TGTGCCGTATCGGACAGGGAGGGCGGGGAGCTGTTTTTT | CAVSDREGGELFF
. | TRBJ2-7 | many | TRBV7-6 | TGTGCCAGCAGCTCCCGTGGGGCGAGCTCCTACGAGCAGTACTTC | CASSSRGASSYEQYF
. | TRBJ1-2 | many | TRBV3-1 | TGTGCCAGCAGCCAAGTATGGGTCTCACTCGAATATAACTATGGCTACACCTTC | CASSQVWVSLEYNYGYTF
. | TRBJ1-2 | many | TRBV4-3 | TGCGCCAGCAGCCAAGAGCGGGGTCTGGACTATGGCTACACCTTC | CASSQERGLDYGYTF
. | TRBJ1-2 | few | TRBV6-6 | TGTGCCAGCAGTTACTCCGGGGCGGGGAGCTATGGCTACACCTTC | CASSYSGAGSYGYTF
TRBD1 | TRBJ1-2 | medium-sized | TRBV6-1 | TGTGCCAGCAGTGAATCCGGGCAGGGGGGAGGCTACACCTTC | CASSESGQGGGYTF
. | TRBJ2-5 | many | TRBV4-2 | TGTGCCAGCAGCCAAGATCAAGGCCACCGGAGACAAGGGACCCAGTACTTC | CASSQDQGHRRQGTQYF
. | TRBJ2-1 | . | TRBV19 | TGTGCCAGTAGTAGGGGGACACTTGGGGACAATGAGCAGTTCTTC | CASSRGTLGDNEQFF
. | TRBJ1-1 | . | TRBV19 | TGTGCCAGTAGTATCTCGCAGAACACTGAAGCTTTCTTT | CASSISQNTEAFF
. | TRBJ1-1 | many | TRBV14 | TGTGCCAGCAGCCACCTTGAAGGGGGACACCGGAGGACTGAAGCTTTCTTT | CASSHLEGGHRRTEAFF
. | TRBJ2-2 | . | TRBV6-2/TRBV6-3 | TGTGCCAGCAGCCCCCAGGGTAGGCGCACCGGGGAGCTGTTTTTT | CASSPQGRRTGELFF
TRBD1 | TRBJ1-2 | few | TRBV12-3/TRBV12-4 | TGTGCCAGCAGTGCCTACAGGGGGCATGGCTACACCTTC | CASSAYRGHGYTF
. | TRBJ1-1 | few | TRBV12-3/TRBV12-4 | TGTGCCAGCAGTCCCATGAACACTGAAGCTTTCTTT | CASSPMNTEAFF
. | TRBJ2-2 | . | TRBV7-9 | TGTGCCAGCAGCCCTCTTGGGGAGCTGTTTTTT | CASSPLGELFF
. | TRBJ1-1 | many | TRBV9 | TGTGCCAGCAGCGTCGGCTCCGCTTTTGAAGCTTTCTTT | CASSVGSAFEAFF
. | TRBJ2-3 | many | TRBV18 | TGTGCCAGCTCCTCGTACTCCCGGGGGCTCTACACAGATACGCAGTATTTT | CASSSYSRGLYTDTQYF
. | TRBJ2-3 | . | TRBV13 | TGTGCCAGCAGCTTCGGGACTTTGAGCCCCACAGATACGCGGTATTTT | CASSFGTLSPTDTRYF
TRBD1 | TRBJ1-2 | many | TRBV18 | TGTGCCAGCTCTCCGGACAGGGGAGGTAACTATGGCTACACCTTC | CASSPDRGGNYGYTF
TRBD1 | TRBJ2-1 | many | TRBV20-1 | TGCAGTGCTAGAGTAGACAGGGTCGGGGAGCAGTTCTTC | CSARVDRVGEQFF
TRBD1 | TRBJ1-2 | many | TRBV11-2 | TGTGCCAGCAGCTTAGATCGAACAGGGGAAGGCTACACCTTC | CASSLDRTGEGYTF
. | TRBJ1-6 | many | TRBV4-3 | TGCGCCAGCAGCCAGGTTGGGGGGGTTAGTTCACCCCTCCACTTT | CASSQVGGVSSPLHF
. | TRBJ2-7 | . | TRBV7-2 | TGTGCCAGCAGCTTTGCCTACGAGCAGTACTTC | CASSFAYEQYF
. | TRBJ1-1 | once | TRBV11-2 | TGTGCCAGCAGCACCGCCTGGACTGAAGCTTTCTTT | CASSTAWTEAFF
TRBD1 | TRBJ1-2 | many | TRBV7-9 | TGTGCCAGCAGGCTAGTAACGGCAGGGGGCCCGAACTGGGGCTACACCTTC | CASRLVTAGGPNWGYTF
. | TRBJ1-6 | many | TRBV12-3/TRBV12-4 | TGTGCCAGCAGTTTTTATGGGGACAATAATTCACCCCTCCACTTT | CASSFYGDNNSPLHF
. | TRBJ2-7 | many | TRBV27 | TGTGCCAGCAGTTCACGTAACAGGGAACTCGAGCAGTACTTC | CASSSRNRELEQYF
. | TRBJ2-5 | . | TRBV20-1 | TGCAGTGCCACGAAGGGACTGACTCAAGAGACACAGTACTTC | CSATKGLTQETQYF
TRBD2 | TRBJ2-3 | . | TRBV13 | TGTGCCAGCAGCCCCACCGGTTGGGGGGGAGAAACTAGCACAGATACGCAGTATTTT | CASSPTGWGGETSTDTQYF
. | TRBJ1-1 | many | TRBV7-2 | TGTGCCAGCAGCTTAAAGTGGGTACAGGCTTTCTTT | CASSLKWVQAFF
. | TRBJ2-1 | few | TRBV6-2/TRBV6-3 | TGTGCCAGCATTAGTGGCGGCGATGAGCAGTTCTTC | CASISGGDEQFF
. | TRBJ2-7 | many | TRBV18 | TGTGCCAGCTCACCGGACCTCTACGAGCAGTACTTC | CASSPDLYEQYF
. | TRBJ2-7 | medium-sized | TRBV6-1 | TGTGCCAGCAGCCTGACCTACGAGCAGTACTTC | CASSLTYEQYF